The clone carrying this T cell receptor beta chain showed up many times. Its antigen is unknown. The data are from a study of regulatory T cells in long-lasting Graves disease. Overall study: Recently diagnosed Graves' patients had received antithyroid drugs for under 3 months.

Study observations and caveats: Persistent cases favored TRBV28, TRBJ1-2 and TRBJ2-5.

Arm-PCR of CDR3 regions with iRepertoire HTBI primers generated TCR beta libraries. A single record per CDR3 protein comes from TCRdb applying MiXCR to the multiplex PCR reads. The sample consists of 500,000 to 700,000 distinct CDR3 sequences, around 17% of them appearing once. This CDR3 region has 13 residues. The V end was cut by 5 bases, the J end by 0 bases, with 10 bases between. From germline, CDR1 is SQVTM and CDR2 ANQGSEA. Time point noted: newly diagnosed GD, antithyroid drugs for less than 3 months. From RNA extracted from PBMCs, the TCR library was made. This same sample was also part of a study on T cells in Graves' hyperthyroidism and ophthalmopathy. This second study notes: Blood also contained most expanded thyroid clonotypes above 0.001. The model predicted ophthalmopathy a median approximately 6 months before onset.

The clonotype was recovered from a woman aged 30 to 39 with Graves disease. The rearrangement links TRBV29-1 to TRBJ1-2, with D maybe TRBD1 (6 bases). The input for sequencing was peripheral blood mononuclear cells (PBMCs), taken at new diagnosis, from a patient treated with antithyroid drugs. The CDR3 sequence: CSVLRGSNYGYTF. CDR3 in DNA: TGCAGCGTTCTCAGGGGTTCTAACTATGGCTACACCTTC.